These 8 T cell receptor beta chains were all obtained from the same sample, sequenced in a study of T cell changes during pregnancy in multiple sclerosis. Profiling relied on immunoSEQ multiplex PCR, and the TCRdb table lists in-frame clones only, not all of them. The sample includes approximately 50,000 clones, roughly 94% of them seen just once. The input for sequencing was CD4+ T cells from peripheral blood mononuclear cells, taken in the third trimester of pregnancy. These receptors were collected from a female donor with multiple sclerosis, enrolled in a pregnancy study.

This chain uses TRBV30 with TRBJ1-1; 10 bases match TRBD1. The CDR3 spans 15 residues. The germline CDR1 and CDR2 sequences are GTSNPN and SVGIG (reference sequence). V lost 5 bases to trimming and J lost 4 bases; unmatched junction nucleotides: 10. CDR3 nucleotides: TGTGCCTGGGTGCTCTCCGGACAGGGGGGCACTGAAGCTTTCTTT. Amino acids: CAWVLSGQGGTEAFF.

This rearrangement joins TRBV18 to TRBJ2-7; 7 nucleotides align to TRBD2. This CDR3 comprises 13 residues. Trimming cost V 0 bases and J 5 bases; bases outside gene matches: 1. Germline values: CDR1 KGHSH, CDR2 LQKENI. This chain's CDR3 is CASSPPAGDEQYF. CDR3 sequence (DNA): TGTGCCAGCTCACCACCTGCGGGGGACGAGCAGTACTTC.

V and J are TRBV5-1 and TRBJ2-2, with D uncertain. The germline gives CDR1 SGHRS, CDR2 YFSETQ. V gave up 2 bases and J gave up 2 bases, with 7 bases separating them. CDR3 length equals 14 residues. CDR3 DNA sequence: TGCGCCAGCAGCTTCGATACTAACACCGGGGAGCTGTTTTTT. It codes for CASSFDTNTGELFF.

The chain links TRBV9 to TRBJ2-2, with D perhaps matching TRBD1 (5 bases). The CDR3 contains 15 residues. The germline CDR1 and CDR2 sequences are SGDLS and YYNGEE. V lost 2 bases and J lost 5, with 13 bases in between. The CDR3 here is CASSVQGLQTGELFF. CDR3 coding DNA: TGTGCCAGCAGCGTGCAGGGCCTGCAGACCGGGGAGCTGTTTTTT.

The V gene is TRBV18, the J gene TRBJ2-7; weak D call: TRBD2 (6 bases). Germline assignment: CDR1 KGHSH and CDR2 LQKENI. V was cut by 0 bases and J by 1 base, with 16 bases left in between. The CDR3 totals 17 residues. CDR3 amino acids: CASSPPGPGAQSYEQYF. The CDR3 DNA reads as TGTGCCAGCTCACCACCGGGCCCGGGAGCGCAATCCTACGAGCAGTACTTC.

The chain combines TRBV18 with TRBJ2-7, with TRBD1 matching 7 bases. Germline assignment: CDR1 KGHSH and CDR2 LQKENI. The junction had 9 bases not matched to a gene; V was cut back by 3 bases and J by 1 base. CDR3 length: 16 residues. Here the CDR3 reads CASSPLPGQRSYEQYF. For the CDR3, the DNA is TGTGCCAGCTCACCGCTGCCGGGACAGAGGTCCTACGAGCAGTACTTC.

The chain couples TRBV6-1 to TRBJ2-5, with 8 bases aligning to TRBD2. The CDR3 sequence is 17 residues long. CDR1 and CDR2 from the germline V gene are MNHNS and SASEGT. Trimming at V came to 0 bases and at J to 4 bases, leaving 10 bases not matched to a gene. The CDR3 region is CASSEALPGLAGETQYF. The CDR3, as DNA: TGTGCCAGCAGTGAAGCGCTTCCAGGGCTAGCGGGAGAGACCCAGTACTTC.

CDR3 loop: CASSLSREQYF. The CDR3 DNA sequence: TGCGCCAGCAGCCTCTCTCGGGAGCAGTACTTC. This chain uses TRBV5-1 with TRBJ2-7; D uncertain. V gave up 4 bases and J gave up 7 bases, with 9 bases separating them. Looked up from germline, CDR1 is SGHRS and CDR2 is YFSETQ. This CDR3 contains 11 residues.